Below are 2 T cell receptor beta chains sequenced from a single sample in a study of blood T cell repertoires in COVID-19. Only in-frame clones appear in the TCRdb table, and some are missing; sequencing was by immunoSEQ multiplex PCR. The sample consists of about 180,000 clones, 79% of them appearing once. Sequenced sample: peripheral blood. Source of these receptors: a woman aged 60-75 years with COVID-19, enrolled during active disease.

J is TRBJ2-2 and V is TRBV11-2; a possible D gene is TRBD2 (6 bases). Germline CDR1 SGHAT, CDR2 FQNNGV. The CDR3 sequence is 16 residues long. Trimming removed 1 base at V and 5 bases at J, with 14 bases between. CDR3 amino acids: CASSLGVQGGTGELFF. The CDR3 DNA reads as TGTGCCAGCAGCTTAGGGGTCCAGGGAGGAACCGGGGAGCTGTTTTTT.

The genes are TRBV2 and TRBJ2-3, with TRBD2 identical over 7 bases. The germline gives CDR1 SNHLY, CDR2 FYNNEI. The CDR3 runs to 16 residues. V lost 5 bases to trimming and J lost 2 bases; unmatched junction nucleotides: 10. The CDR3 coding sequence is TGTGCCAGCAGTTACCCGAGGGGAGGGGACACAGATACGCAGTATTTT. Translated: CASSYPRGGDTDTQYF.